These 2 T cell receptor beta chains were all obtained from the same sample, sequenced in a study of T cell responses to AZD1222 COVID-19 vaccine. The method was immunoSEQ multiplex PCR; TCRdb's version includes in-frame clones alone and lacks a portion of them. The table lists about 160,000 clones, 90% to 95% of them singletons. Sequences were derived from peripheral blood, sampled on day 0 of MenACWY control vaccination. These receptors all stem from an adult in good health.

This rearrangement joins TRBV28 to TRBJ1-5; the D is unclear. The CDR3 consists of 14 residues. The V end was cut by 6 bases, the J end by 1 base, with 10 bases between. CDR1 is MDHEN and CDR2 is SYDVKM in the germline V gene. The CDR3 bases are TGTGCCAGCAGACCATGGCGGAGCAATCAGCCCCAGCATTTT. This encodes CASRPWRSNQPQHF.

This clone was seen only once. V is TRBV3-1 (or the pseudogene TRBV3-2) and J is TRBJ1-2; D unresolved. This CDR3 spans 13 amino acids. V lost 1 base, J lost 8 bases, and 11 bases lay in between. Germline V gene data show CDR1 as LGHDT and CDR2 as YNNKEL (reference sequence). This CDR3 reads CASSQGIGWGYTF. CDR3 nucleotide sequence: TGTGCCAGCAGCCAAGGAATAGGCTGGGGCTACACCTTC.